Presented here are 15 T cell receptor beta chains from one specimen sequenced in a study of OX40 agonist ivuxolimab in advanced cancers. Libraries were built with the immunoSEQ multiplex PCR assay. Drawn from immuneACCESS, this table holds only the in-frame rearrangements with V and J called that TCRdb kept. Clones are partly lost; checked studies trace under half to an unresolved V gene and leave the rest unexplained. This sample comprises 70,000 to 100,000 clones, over 75% of them detected only once. The ten largest clones capture about 2% of the sample. The sample was CD4+ or CD8+ T cells sorted from blood, taken in a trial of the OX40 agonist ivuxolimab. The receptors derive from an adult with an advanced solid tumor such as melanoma, head and neck, liver or kidney cancer.

The V and J genes are TRBV6-6 and TRBJ2-1; 10 bases are a match to TRBD1. Trimming cost V 4 bases and J 12 bases; bases outside gene matches: 12. Per the germline V gene, CDR1 is MNHNY and CDR2 is SVGAGI (reference sequence). This CDR3 spans 15 amino acids. As DNA, the CDR3 is TGTGCCAGCAGTTCCCCGGACAGGGGGACTTTTTGGCAGTTCTTC. This translates into CASSSPDRGTFWQFF.

V gene TRBV29-1 combines with J gene TRBJ1-2, with D uncertain. The CDR3 is 12 amino acids. Deletions cut 5 bases from V and 8 bases from J, with 15 bases between. Germline values: CDR1 SQVTM, CDR2 ANQGSEA. CDR3 in DNA: TGCAGCGTTTGGGTCGAACCCGGGGGCTACACCTTC. It is translated as CSVWVEPGGYTF.

The table lists this clone with a count of one. The chain couples TRBV4-1 to TRBJ2-7; D is possibly TRBD1 or TRBD2 (7 bases each). Germline loops: CDR1 MGHRA, CDR2 YSYEKL. V lost 0 bases and J 3 bases, leaving 18 bases between the germline ends. The CDR3 loop spans 17 amino acids. The CDR3 spells CASSQDRTRGGGYEQYF. Written as DNA, the CDR3 is TGCGCCAGCAGCCAAGATCGGACCAGGGGGGGCGGCTACGAGCAGTACTTC.

This rearrangement joins TRBV9 to TRBJ1-5; no definite D call. The CDR3 loop spans 22 amino acids. Germline lookup yields CDR1 SGDLS and CDR2 YYNGEE. Trimming stripped 1 base from V and 0 bases from J, with 29 bases between. The CDR3 protein is CASSVPTRTTGGGLHSNQPQHF. The DNA for the CDR3 is TGTGCCAGCAGCGTACCAACCAGGACGACCGGCGGTGGTCTCCATAGCAATCAGCCCCAGCATTTT.

The chain combines TRBV5-1 with TRBJ1-3, with D possibly matching TRBD1 (6 bases). The ends were cut back, 0 bases at V and 0 bases at J, with 10 bases in the middle. This CDR3 is built from 16 residues. CDR1 is SGHRS, CDR2 YFSETQ, per germline. The CDR3 is CASSLGTVYSGNTIYF. The CDR3 DNA sequence: TGCGCCAGCAGCTTGGGGACAGTATACTCTGGAAACACCATATATTTT.

The chain joins TRBV12-5 to TRBJ1-3; the match to TRBD1 covers 8 bases. Germline values: CDR1 LGHNT, CDR2 FRNRAP. Trimming removed 3 bases from V and 0 bases from J; junction bases left unmatched: 1. This CDR3 is 15 amino acids long. CDR3 region: CASGFRGPSGNTIYF. CDR3 nucleotides: TGTGCTAGTGGTTTCAGGGGGCCCTCTGGAAACACCATATATTTT.

In DNA form, the CDR3 reads TGCGCCAGCAGCTCCGGACTCTCCAGTTACGAGCAGTACTTC. Encoded protein: CASSSGLSSYEQYF. The chain has TRBV5-1 and TRBJ2-7, with a possible D match to TRBD2 (5 bases). Germline CDR1 reads SGHRS; CDR2 reads YFSETQ. Trimming stripped 3 bases from V and 4 bases from J, with 14 bases between. The CDR3 spans 14 residues. Supplemented by reference TRBV5-1 and TRBJ2-7, the full variable domain reads KAGVTQTPRYLIKTRGQQVTLSCSPISGHRSVSWYQQTPGQGLQFLFEYFSETQRNKGNFPGRFSGRQFSNSRSEMNVSTLELGDSALYLCASSSGLSSYEQYFGPGTRLTVT.

The genes are TRBV5-1 and TRBJ2-3, with 8 bases lining up with TRBD2. V gave up 1 base and J gave up 6 bases; unmatched junction bases: 7. This CDR3 contains 15 residues. CDR1 and CDR2 (germline): SGHRS, YFSETQ. CDR3 in DNA: TGCGCCAGCAGCTTGACTAGCGGATCTCGGGATACGCAGTATTTT. Translation gives CASSLTSGSRDTQYF.

The chain is built from TRBV6-5 and TRBJ2-7; D is undetermined. Germline V gene lookup returns CDR1 MNHEY and CDR2 SVGAGI. The CDR3 has 14 residues. Trimming removed 7 bases at V and 3 bases at J, with 16 bases between. In DNA, the CDR3 is TGTGCCAGCATCAACCCGGCGGCTGGCTACGAGCAGTACTTC. Residues: CASINPAAGYEQYF.

The V gene is TRBV6-5, the J gene TRBJ2-7; the match to TRBD1 covers 9 bases. With V trimmed by 0 bases and J by 3 bases, 3 bases remained unmatched. Germline V lookup: CDR1 MNHEY, CDR2 SVGAGI. This CDR3 has 15 amino acids. CDR3 sequence reads: CASSYSYRGHYEQYF. CDR3 DNA: TGTGCCAGCAGTTACTCGTACAGGGGGCACTACGAGCAGTACTTC.

This clone was counted a single time. The V call is TRBV10-2, the J call TRBJ2-1, with TRBD2 matching 12 bases. CDR3 length: 17 residues. V was pared by 3 bases and J by 4 bases, with 7 bases of the junction left unmatched. Per the germline V gene, CDR1 is WSHSY and CDR2 is SAAADI. The DNA for the CDR3 is TGCGCCAGCAGTGAACATATAGGGACTAGCGGGTACAATGAGCAGTTCTTC. This codes for CASSEHIGTSGYNEQFF.

The chain uses TRBV5-1 and TRBJ2-1; weak D call: TRBD2 (6 bases). V was clipped by 4 bases and J by 9 bases, with 14 bases between them. Germline CDR1 and CDR2: SGHRS and YFSETQ. CDR3 length: 13 residues. CDR3 region: CASSEGTGGEQFF. In DNA form, the CDR3 reads TGCGCCAGCAGCGAGGGGACCGGGGGTGAGCAGTTCTTC.

The chain carries TRBV5-1 and TRBJ2-1, with 7 bases matching TRBD2. This CDR3 region has 15 residues. Germline V lookup: CDR1 SGHRS, CDR2 YFSETQ. Losses at the gene ends were 5 bases for V and 8 bases for J; bases not matched to a gene: 13. Written as DNA, the CDR3 is TGCGCCAGCAGGCCCGGGACTAAGCGGACCGATGAGCAGTTCTTC. This translates into CASRPGTKRTDEQFF.

This chain links TRBV11-2 with TRBJ2-3; TRBD2 matches 11 bases. This CDR3 has 18 amino acids. Trimming took 6 bases from V and 2 from J; bases not matched to a gene: 13. Germline loops: CDR1 SGHAT, CDR2 FQNNGV. The CDR3 is CASRSWVSGRAYTDTQYF. CDR3 DNA sequence: TGTGCCAGCAGGTCCTGGGTTAGCGGGAGGGCCTACACAGATACGCAGTATTTT.

In its sample, this clone was seen once. The V and J genes are TRBV7-8 and TRBJ2-7, with 8 bases lining up with TRBD2. The CDR3 is 16 amino acids. Germline CDR1 reads SGHVS; CDR2 reads FQNEAQ. J lost 1 base, V lost 0 bases, and 5 bases had no gene match. As DNA, the CDR3 is TGTGCCAGCAGCTTAGCGACGGGAGGGGGATCCTACGAGCAGTACTTC. It codes for CASSLATGGGSYEQYF. Complete variable domain (other parts from reference TRBV7-8 and TRBJ2-7): GAGVSQSPRYKVAKRGQDVALRCDPISGHVSLFWYQQALGQGPEFLTYFQNEAQLDKSGLPSDRFFAERPEGSVSTLKIQRTQQEDSAVYLCASSLATGGGSYEQYFGPGTRLTVT.